This T cell receptor beta chain derives from a study of T cell responses to AZD1222 COVID-19 vaccine. This clone has a single count. TCRdb keeps only in-frame clones here, not all; method: immunoSEQ multiplex PCR. The sample contains about 130,000 clones, roughly 90% of which appear only once. Trimming shortened V by 8 bases and J by 4 bases, and 12 bases separated the two germline ends. The length of the CDR3 is 12 residues. CDR1 LNHDA and CDR2 SQIVND come from the germline V gene (reference sequence). The sequence was obtained from an adult in good health. The V gene is TRBV19, the J gene TRBJ2-7, with D possibly being TRBD1 or TRBD2 (5 bases each). The source material was peripheral blood, sampled on day 0 of AZD1222 vaccination. This chain's CDR3 is CASEGRGYEQYF. CDR3 DNA: TGTGCCAGTGAGGGGCGAGGGTACGAGCAGTACTTC. Together with reference TRBV19 and TRBJ2-7, the CDR3 gives the full variable domain: DGGITQSPKYLFRKEGQNVTLSCEQNLNHDAMYWYRQDPGQGLRLIYYSQIVNDFQKGDIAEGYSVSREKKESFPLTVTSAQKNPTAFYLCASEGRGYEQYFGPGTRLTVT.